The T cell receptor (beta chain) under discussion was sequenced for a study of Ad26.COV2.S vaccination and SARS-CoV-2 variants. Looking at the study overall: It was the COV1001 Ad26.COV2.S trial arm that included the donor. Donor got 5x10^10 or 1x10^11 viral particles of Ad26.COV2.S.

Findings and caveats of the study: TCR breadth and depth analyses may have underestimated total T cell responses.

Treatment given: about 20 received Ad26.COV2.S at low or high dose, single or two shots; a few received placebo; per-sample allocation not given. Each sample was drawn 63 days after the first injection (of vaccine or placebo). Wuhan-strain spike was delivered by a replication-incompetent Ad26 vector. Measured with immunoSEQ multiplex PCR; TCRdb has only the in-frame clones, and not every one. The table records hundreds of thousands of clones, about 90% of them present only once. As concerns this clone: Its antigen is currently unknown.

This CDR3 comprises 18 residues. Germline trimming cut 2 bases from V and 1 base from J; bases unmatched to any gene: 11. CDR1 and CDR2 (germline): MDHEN, SYDVKM. Material: peripheral blood, obtained in a trial of Ad26.COV2.S vaccine versus placebo. The V gene is TRBV28, the J gene TRBJ2-5; 9 bases agree with TRBD1. The sequence was collected from a person aged 18-65 years who received the Ad26.COV2.S COVID-19 vaccine or a placebo. CDR3 bases: TGTGCCAGCAGTTTACCAACCCAGGGGGGACAGGGCCAAGAGACCCAGTACTTC. Translation gives CASSLPTQGGQGQETQYF.